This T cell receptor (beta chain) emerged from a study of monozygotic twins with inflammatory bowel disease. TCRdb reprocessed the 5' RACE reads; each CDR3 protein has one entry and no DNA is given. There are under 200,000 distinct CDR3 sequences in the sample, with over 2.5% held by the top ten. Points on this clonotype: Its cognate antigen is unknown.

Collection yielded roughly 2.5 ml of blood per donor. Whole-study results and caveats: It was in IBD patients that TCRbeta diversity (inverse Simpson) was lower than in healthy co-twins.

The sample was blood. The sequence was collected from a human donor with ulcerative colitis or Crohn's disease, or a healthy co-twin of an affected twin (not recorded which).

The CDR3 loop reads CSASPSMALLSYNEQFF. This rearrangement joins TRBV20-1 to TRBJ2-1; TCRdb's D call of TRBD2 is untestable without DNA. Per the germline V gene, CDR1 is DFQATT and CDR2 is SNEGSKA (reference sequence). There are 17 residues in the CDR3.